These 4 T cell receptor beta chains were all obtained from the same sample, sequenced in a study of graft-versus-host responses after intestinal transplantation listed by TCRdb under 2021. This specimen's time point label, interpreted: cells obtained before transplantation from donor or recipient. The method was the immunoSEQ multiplex PCR assay. TCRdb took this table from immuneACCESS and kept in-frame rearrangements with V and J called. Such tables lack part of the clones; where checked against another copy, unresolved V genes explain under half of the gap, and the rest is unexplained. The sample records about 25,000 clones, roughly 78% of which are singletons. The ten largest clones represent 0.93% of the sample. Antigens for these TCRs are unknown. Sequences were derived from unstimulated CD8+ T cells sorted from spleen or lymph node cells, sampled before transplant. These receptors were obtained from a human donor who was the organ donor for an intestinal transplant.

The chain's CDR3 is CASSLGQDIYNSPLHF. CDR3 coding DNA: TGTGCCAGCAGCTTGGGACAAGACATCTATAATTCACCCCTCCACTTT. V gene TRBV5-6 combines with J gene TRBJ1-6; D unresolved. V dropped 0 bases and J dropped 3 bases, with 10 bases sitting between them. Germline values: CDR1 SGHDT, CDR2 YYEEEE. The CDR3 has 16 residues.

The V gene is TRBV2, the J gene TRBJ2-7; 9 bases match TRBD1. V shed 3 bases, J shed 3 bases, and the junction held 9 bases outside the gene matches. The germline gives CDR1 SNHLY, CDR2 FYNNEI. The CDR3 consists of 16 residues. CDR3 coding DNA: TGTGCCAGCAGTGAGACCCCGGGACAGGGTATCTACGAGCAGTACTTC. Translating it yields CASSETPGQGIYEQYF.

V and J are TRBV7-8 and TRBJ2-3; TRBD2 is a possible D gene (6 bases). The CDR3 covers 15 residues. Germline V gene data show CDR1 as SGHVS and CDR2 as FQNEAQ. Trimming stripped 3 bases from V and 1 base from J, with 11 bases between. This CDR3 reads CASSFLREGTDTQYF. The CDR3 DNA reads TGTGCCAGCAGCTTTCTCAGGGAGGGCACAGATACGCAGTATTTT.

This sequence joins TRBV7-2 and TRBJ1-5; TRBD1 matches 11 bases. The CDR3 is 17 amino acids. V shed 4 bases and J 0 bases; nucleotides not matched to a gene: 5. CDR1 and CDR2 (germline): SGHTA, FQGNSA. The CDR3 DNA is TGTGCCAGCAGCTGGACAGGGGGCGCGCATAGCAATCAGCCCCAGCATTTT. Amino acids: CASSWTGGAHSNQPQHF.